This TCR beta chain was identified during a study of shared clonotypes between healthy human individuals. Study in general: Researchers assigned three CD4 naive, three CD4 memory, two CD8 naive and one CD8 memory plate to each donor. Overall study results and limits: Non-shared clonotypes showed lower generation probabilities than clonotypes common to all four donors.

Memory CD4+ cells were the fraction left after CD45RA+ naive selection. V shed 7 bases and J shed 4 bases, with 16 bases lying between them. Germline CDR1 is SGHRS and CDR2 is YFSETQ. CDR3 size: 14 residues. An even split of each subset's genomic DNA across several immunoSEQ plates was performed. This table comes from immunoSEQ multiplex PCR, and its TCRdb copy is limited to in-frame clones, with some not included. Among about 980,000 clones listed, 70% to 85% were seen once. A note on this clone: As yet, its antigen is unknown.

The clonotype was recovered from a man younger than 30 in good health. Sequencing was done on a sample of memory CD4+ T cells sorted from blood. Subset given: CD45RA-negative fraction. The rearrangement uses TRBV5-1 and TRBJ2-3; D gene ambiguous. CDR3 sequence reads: CASRAVGRPDTQYF. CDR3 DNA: TGCGCCAGCCGCGCCGTTGGAAGACCAGATACGCAGTATTTT. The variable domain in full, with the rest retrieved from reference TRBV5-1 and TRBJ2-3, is KAGVTQTPRYLIKTRGQQVTLSCSPISGHRSVSWYQQTPGQGLQFLFEYFSETQRNKGNFPGRFSGRQFSNSRSEMNVSTLELGDSALYLCASRAVGRPDTQYFGPGTRLTVL.